One sample yielded the 24 T cell receptor beta chains listed below, sequenced in a study of CD8+ T cells in alopecia areata. RNA extraction and reverse transcription yielded cDNA as sequencing template. TCRdb's copy holds only in-frame clones and misses some; the assay was immunoSEQ multiplex PCR. The sample includes 150,000 to 200,000 clones, 50% to 60% seen only once; the top ten take under 15%. Specimen: CD4+ T cells sorted from blood, collected at week 0. These receptors came from a human donor with alopecia areata.

The CDR3 here is CAISVENTEAFF. Here the CDR3 DNA reads TGTGCCATCAGTGTAGAGAACACTGAAGCTTTCTTT. The chain uses TRBV10-3 and TRBJ1-1; D gene ambiguous. The length of the CDR3 is 12 residues. V was shortened by 4 bases and J by 1 base, with 4 bases between the two germline ends. Germline CDR1 is ENHRY and CDR2 is SYGVKD.

In this sample, this clone turned up a few times. V is TRBV2 and J is TRBJ1-1; D is unclear. Germline CDR1 SNHLY, CDR2 FYNNEI. V lost 1 base and J 5 bases, leaving 11 bases between the germline ends. The CDR3 sequence is 14 residues long. For the CDR3, the DNA is TGTGCCAGCAGTGAAGATCCGAGGATAACTGAAGCTTTCTTT. Protein sequence: CASSEDPRITEAFF.

V is TRBV29-1 and J is TRBJ1-1; 7 bases line up with TRBD1. V was pared by 4 bases and J by 1 base, with 9 bases of the junction left unmatched. The CDR3 is 15 amino acids. Germline loops: CDR1 SQVTM, CDR2 ANQGSEA. The CDR3 loop is CSVGPGQATNTEAFF. Written as DNA, the CDR3 is TGCAGCGTTGGGCCTGGACAGGCGACGAACACTGAAGCTTTCTTT.

Here the CDR3 DNA reads TGTGCCTGGTCCGCCGGGGAGCTGTTTTTT. Its translation is CAWSAGELFF. The chain uses TRBV30 and TRBJ2-2; D is undetermined. V gave up 5 bases and J gave up 6 bases, with 4 bases separating them. CDR1 GTSNPN and CDR2 SVGIG come from the germline V gene (reference sequence). This CDR3 comprises 10 residues.

V gene TRBV5-1 combines with J gene TRBJ2-7; possible D gene TRBD2, 6 bases. The CDR3 loop spans 15 amino acids. CDR1 and CDR2 from the germline V gene are SGHRS and YFSETQ. Trimming shortened V by 2 bases and J by 0 bases, and 12 bases separated the two germline ends. The CDR3 spells CASSFGGMSSYEQYF. The CDR3 coding sequence is TGCGCCAGCAGCTTCGGCGGGATGAGCTCCTACGAGCAGTACTTC.

This clone was seen more than once but under ten times. The J gene is TRBJ1-1, the V gene TRBV7-9; possible D gene TRBD1, 5 bases. Germline V lookup: CDR1 SEHNR, CDR2 FQNEAQ (reference sequence). V was pared by 4 bases and J by 3 bases, with 9 bases between. CDR3 size: 13 residues. In DNA form, the CDR3 reads TGTGCCAGCAGCTCGAGCAGGGACACTGAAGCTTTCTTT. Translation: CASSSSRDTEAFF.

This clone was found a few times. This chain uses TRBV14 with TRBJ1-4; no reliable D call. The CDR3 runs to 14 residues. Trimming removed 4 bases at V and 7 bases at J, with 13 bases between. Germline assignment: CDR1 SGHDN and CDR2 FVKESK. CDR3 sequence (DNA): TGTGCCAGCAGCCGCAACAAGGGTCGTGAAAAACTGTTTTTT. It yields the protein CASSRNKGREKLFF. Full variable domain (outside the CDR3, taken from reference TRBV14 and TRBJ1-4): EAGVTQFPSHSVIEKGQTVTLRCDPISGHDNLYWYRRVMGKEIKFLLHFVKESKQDESGMPNNRFLAERTGGTYSTLKVQPAELEDSGVYFCASSRNKGREKLFFGSGTQLSVL.

The chain has TRBV29-1 and TRBJ1-2; TRBD1 matches at 9 bases. This CDR3 has 14 residues. V gave up 3 bases and J gave up 4 bases; unmatched junction bases: 6. Germline V CDR1 and CDR2: SQVTM, ANQGSEA. The CDR3 here is CSVDEGQGGYGYTF. The DNA for the CDR3 is TGCAGCGTTGATGAGGGACAGGGAGGCTATGGCTACACCTTC.

This clone has more than one count but fewer than ten. Compared with germline, one end of the junction differs, possibly owing to a read error. The genes are TRBV7-2 and TRBJ2-1, with a weak D call TRBD2 (6 bases). The CDR3 consists of 13 residues. Per the germline V gene, CDR1 is SGHTA and CDR2 is FQGNSA. This CDR3 reads CASSAQQRGRGVF. Here the CDR3 DNA reads TGTGCCAGCAGCGCCCAGCAGAGGGGTCGCGGGGTCTTC.

The chain uses TRBV30 and TRBJ2-3; the D gene is possibly TRBD2 (5 bases). The CDR3 runs 16 residues. CDR1 is GTSNPN, CDR2 SVGIG, per germline (reference sequence). The V end was cut by 8 bases, the J end by 3 bases, with 24 bases between. As DNA, the CDR3 is TGTGCCCTGAGGTCCCCCCCCGGGAATGGTACAGATACGCAGTATTTT. It encodes CALRSPPGNGTDTQYF. Combining the CDR3 with reference TRBV30 and TRBJ2-3 gives the whole variable domain SQTIHQWPATLVQPVGSPLSLECTVEGTSNPNLYWYRQAAGRGLQLLFYSVGIGQISSEVPQNLSASRPQDRQFILSSKKLLLSDSGFYLCALRSPPGNGTDTQYFGPGTRLTVL.

This chain connects TRBV5-1 to TRBJ2-7; a possible D gene is TRBD1 (6 bases). Germline CDR1 and CDR2: SGHRS and YFSETQ. The V end was cut by 0 bases, the J end by 3 bases, with 7 bases between. CDR3 length equals 13 residues. This CDR3 is CASSLDRDYEQYF. In DNA, the CDR3 is TGCGCCAGCAGCTTGGACAGGGACTACGAGCAGTACTTC.

V gene TRBV25-1 combines with J gene TRBJ2-5; 9 bases line up with TRBD2. The V gene end was trimmed by 3 bases and the J gene end by 4 bases; junction bases not matched to a gene: 3. This CDR3 comprises 14 residues. Per germline, CDR1 MGHDK and CDR2 SYGVNS. CDR3 nucleotide sequence: TGTGCCAGCAGTGAGCGGGGGGGCCTAGAGACCCAGTACTTC. This gives the protein CASSERGGLETQYF.

This clone has just a few counts. The rearrangement joins TRBV7-9 to TRBJ2-3, with D tentatively TRBD2 (6 bases). Germline assignment: CDR1 SEHNR and CDR2 FQNEAQ (reference sequence). The CDR3 is 14 amino acids. The V and J ends lost 2 bases and 4 bases respectively, with 10 bases between them. CDR3 in amino acids: CASSLTASADTQYF. The CDR3 region has the DNA TGTGCCAGCAGCTTAACTGCTAGCGCAGATACGCAGTATTTT. Full variable domain (remainder filled in from reference TRBV7-9 and TRBJ2-3): DTGVSQNPRHKITKRGQNVTFRCDPISEHNRLYWYRQTLGQGPEFLTYFQNEAQLEKSRLLSDRFSAERPKGSFSTLEIQRTEQGDSAMYLCASSLTASADTQYFGPGTRLTVL.

This clone has only a few counts. This sequence joins TRBV27 and TRBJ1-5; 8 positions match TRBD1. J lost 9 bases, V lost 5 bases, and 12 bases had no gene match. The CDR3 contains 15 residues. The germline CDR1 and CDR2 sequences are MNHEY and SMNVEV (reference sequence). CDR3 in DNA: TGTGCCAGCAGTCAGCAGGGACAGGTGGGTCGGCCCCAGCATTTT. Encoded protein: CASSQQGQVGRPQHF.

This clone was seen just once. The rearrangement links TRBV5-1 to TRBJ2-3, with 8 nucleotides matching TRBD1. The J segment lost 0 bases and the V segment lost 4 bases, leaving 4 bases of the junction unmatched. Per germline, CDR1 SGHRS and CDR2 YFSETQ. The CDR3 sequence is 15 residues long. The CDR3 reads CASSPGQGSTDTQYF. CDR3 bases: TGCGCCAGCAGCCCTGGACAGGGAAGCACAGATACGCAGTATTTT.

The J gene is TRBJ2-7, the V gene TRBV6-1; 12 bases agree with TRBD2. The germline CDR1 and CDR2 sequences are MNHNS and SASEGT. The CDR3 is made up of 17 amino acids. With V trimmed by 3 bases and J by 0 bases, 6 bases remained unmatched. CDR3 DNA: TGTGCCAGCAGTGATCGGACTAGCGGGGACTACTCCTACGAGCAGTACTTC. This translates into CASSDRTSGDYSYEQYF.

CDR3 bases: TGTGCCAGCAGCCGGAGAGGTTCCTATAATTCACCCCTCCACTTT. It specifies CASSRRGSYNSPLHF. The rearrangement links TRBV7-8 to TRBJ1-6; D unclear. CDR1 and CDR2 from the germline V gene are SGHVS and FQNEAQ. V lost 5 bases, J lost 1 base, and 9 bases lay in between. CDR3 length: 15 residues. The complete variable domain, with remaining parts taken from reference TRBV7-8 and TRBJ1-6, reads GAGVSQSPRYKVAKRGQDVALRCDPISGHVSLFWYQQALGQGPEFLTYFQNEAQLDKSGLPSDRFFAERPEGSVSTLKIQRTQQEDSAVYLCASSRRGSYNSPLHFGNGTRLTVT.

This clone has more than one count but fewer than ten. This chain uses TRBV2 with TRBJ2-3, with D unclear. Germline V CDR1 and CDR2: SNHLY, FYNNEI. Trimming stripped 5 bases from V and 2 bases from J, with 23 bases between. This CDR3 has 18 residues. CDR3 sequence reads: CASSNTKTNLRATDTQYF. The CDR3 DNA reads TGTGCCAGCAGTAATACCAAAACTAACCTGAGAGCCACAGATACGCAGTATTTT. The full variable domain, with the rest looked up from reference TRBV2 and TRBJ2-3, is EPEVTQTPSHQVTQMGQEVILRCVPISNHLYFYWYRQILGQKVEFLVSFYNNEISEKSEIFDDQFSVERPDGSNFTLKIRSTKLEDSAMYFCASSNTKTNLRATDTQYFGPGTRLTVL.

The chain joins TRBV4-1 to TRBJ2-1, with 9 positions matching TRBD2. V trimming: 2 bases; J trimming: 7 bases; junction bases outside the gene matches: 6. The CDR3 is 15 residues long. The germline CDR1 and CDR2 sequences are MGHRA and YSYEKL. Here the CDR3 reads CASSQLAGLGNEQFF. CDR3 DNA: TGCGCCAGCAGCCAACTAGCGGGGTTGGGGAATGAGCAGTTCTTC.

This clone turned up a few times. The chain combines TRBV14 with TRBJ1-4; unclear D gene. This CDR3 is built from 12 residues. The V end lost 4 bases, the J end lost 4 bases, and 4 bases lay between the germline ends. Germline CDR1 reads SGHDN; CDR2 reads FVKESK. CDR3 region: CASSRVNEKLFF. The CDR3 region has the DNA TGTGCCAGCAGCCGCGTTAATGAAAAACTGTTTTTT.

The CDR3 nucleotides read TGTGCCTGGAGTGTAGGACTGGCGCCCGGGGCAGATACGCAGTATTTT. The encoded protein is CAWSVGLAPGADTQYF. The chain recombines TRBV30 with TRBJ2-3; D perhaps matches TRBD2 (5 bases). The CDR3 is 16 residues long. Germline lookup yields CDR1 GTSNPN and CDR2 SVGIG (reference sequence). The V gene lost 0 bases and the J gene lost 4 bases, with 17 bases spanning the gap.

The DNA for the CDR3 is TGTGCCTGGGGGGGGACTTTCCAAGAGACCCAGTACTTC. Translated: CAWGGTFQETQYF. The chain joins TRBV30 to TRBJ2-5; the D gene is possibly TRBD2 (6 bases). V was shortened by 5 bases and J by 1 base, with 11 bases between the two germline ends. This CDR3 has 13 amino acids. Germline V lookup: CDR1 GTSNPN, CDR2 SVGIG (reference sequence).

The V gene is TRBV10-3, the J gene TRBJ1-2, with D possibly being TRBD1 (5 bases). The CDR3 loop spans 15 amino acids. Germline V gives CDR1 ENHRY, CDR2 SYGVKD. The V gene lost 2 bases and the J gene lost 5 bases, with 15 bases spanning the gap. CDR3 nucleotides: TGTGCCATCAGTGAGAACTACGGGACCGGTTATGGCTACACCTTC. This gives the protein CAISENYGTGYGYTF.

This CDR3 is CASSKYPGGYGYTF. Here the CDR3 DNA reads TGTGCCAGCAGCAAATACCCGGGGGGCTATGGCTACACCTTC. The chain employs TRBV27 and TRBJ1-2, with D possibly TRBD1 on 5 matching bases. This CDR3 has 14 residues. The V gene's germline CDR1 is MNHEY and CDR2 SMNVEV (reference sequence). The germline V and J ends were trimmed by 6 bases and 4 bases, with 15 bases remaining between them.